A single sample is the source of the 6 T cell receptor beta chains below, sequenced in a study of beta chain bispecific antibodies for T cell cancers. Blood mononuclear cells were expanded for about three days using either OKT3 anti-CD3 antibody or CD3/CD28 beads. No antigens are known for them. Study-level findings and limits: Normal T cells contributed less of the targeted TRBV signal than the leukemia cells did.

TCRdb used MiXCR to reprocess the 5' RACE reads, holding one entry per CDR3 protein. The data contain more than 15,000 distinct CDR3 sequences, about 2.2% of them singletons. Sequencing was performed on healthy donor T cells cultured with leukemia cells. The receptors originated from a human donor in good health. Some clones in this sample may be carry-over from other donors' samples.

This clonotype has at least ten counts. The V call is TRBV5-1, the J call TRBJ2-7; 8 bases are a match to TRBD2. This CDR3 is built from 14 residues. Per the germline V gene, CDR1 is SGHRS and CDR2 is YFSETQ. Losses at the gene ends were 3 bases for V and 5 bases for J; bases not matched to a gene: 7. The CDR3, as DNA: TGCGCCAGCAGCTCCGCGGGAGGAAGCAACGAGCAGTACTTC. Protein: CASSSAGGSNEQYF.

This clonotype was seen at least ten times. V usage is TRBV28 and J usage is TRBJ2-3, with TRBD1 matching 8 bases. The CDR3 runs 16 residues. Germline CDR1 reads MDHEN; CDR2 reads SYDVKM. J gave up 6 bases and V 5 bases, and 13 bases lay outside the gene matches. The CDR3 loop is CASSHWDDRGIDTQYF. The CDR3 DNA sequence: TGTGCCAGCAGTCATTGGGATGACAGGGGTATTGATACGCAGTATTTT. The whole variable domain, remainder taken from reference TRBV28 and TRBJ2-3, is DVKVTQSSRYLVKRTGEKVFLECVQDMDHENMFWYRQDPGLGLRLIYFSYDVKMKEKGDIPEGYSVSREKKERFSLILESASTNQTSMYLCASSHWDDRGIDTQYFGPGTRLTVL.

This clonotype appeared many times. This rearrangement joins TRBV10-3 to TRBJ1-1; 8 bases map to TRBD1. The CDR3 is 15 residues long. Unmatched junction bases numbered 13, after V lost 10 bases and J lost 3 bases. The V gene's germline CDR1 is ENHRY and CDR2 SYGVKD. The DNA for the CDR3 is TGTGCCACCTTGACAGGGGAGTGGGAGGACACTGAAGCTTTCTTT. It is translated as CATLTGEWEDTEAFF.

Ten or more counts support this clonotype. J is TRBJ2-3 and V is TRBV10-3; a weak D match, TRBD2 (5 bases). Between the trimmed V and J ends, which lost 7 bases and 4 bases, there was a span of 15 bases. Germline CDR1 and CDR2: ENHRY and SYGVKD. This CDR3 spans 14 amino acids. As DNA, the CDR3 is TGTGCCATCAACGAGGACTCGGAGTCAGATACGCAGTATTTT. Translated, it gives CAINEDSESDTQYF.

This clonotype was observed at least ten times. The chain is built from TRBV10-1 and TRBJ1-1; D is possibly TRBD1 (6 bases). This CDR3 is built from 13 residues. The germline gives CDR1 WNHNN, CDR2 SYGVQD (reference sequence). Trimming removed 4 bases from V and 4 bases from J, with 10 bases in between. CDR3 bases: TGCGCCAGCAGTGCTGGACAGTCCACTGAAGCTTTCTTT. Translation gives CASSAGQSTEAFF.

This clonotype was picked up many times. CDR3 bases: TGTGCCAGCAGCTTTCAGGGGGCGAATGAGCAGTTCTTC. Translation gives CASSFQGANEQFF. The rearrangement uses TRBV7-6 and TRBJ2-1; TRBD1 matches 8 bases. The germline gives CDR1 SGHVS, CDR2 FNYEAQ. Unmatched junction bases numbered 2, after V lost 3 bases and J lost 7 bases. The CDR3 has 13 amino acids.